This T cell receptor beta chain comes out of a study of post-analysis software for immune sequencing data. Study-wide points: In patients, roughly 5 TRBV segments were more frequent than in controls, with TRBV5-6, TRBV5-1 and TRBV20-1 among them.

The length of the CDR3 is 12 residues. Trimming took 7 bases from V and 10 from J, leaving 17 bases between them. Germline V CDR1 and CDR2: DFQATT, SNEGSKA (reference sequence). Unique molecular identifiers were carried by the TCR beta cDNA libraries. One entry per CDR3 protein, called by TCRdb with MiXCR from the PCR reads. The data show roughly 650,000 distinct CDR3 sequences, 55% to 70% seen once. There are a few counts of this clonotype. Its antigen is as yet unknown. Sequencing was done on a sample of blood. This TCR derives from a girl aged 2 to 10 with multiple sclerosis. The chain has TRBV20-1 and TRBJ2-1; D ambiguous. CDR3 sequence reads: CSVADPLEEQFF. The DNA of the CDR3 is TGCAGTGTCGCGGACCCTCTGGAGGAGCAGTTCTTC.